The present TCR beta chain was sequenced within a study of CD8 T cells in Susac syndrome. Reverse transcription of 0.5 to 1 ug RNA was carried out with random hexamers. An immunoSEQ multiplex PCR generated amplified TCR beta CDR3 products spanning 54 Vbeta and 13 Jbeta. One entry per CDR3 protein results from TCRdb running MiXCR on the immunoSEQ multiplex PCR reads. Of 150,000 to 200,000 distinct CDR3 sequences detected, approximately 93% appear once; the ten largest clones hold 0.1%. The controls, all healthy donors, were matched for age and sex. Both CD4+ and CD8+ T cells were negatively isolated, and TEMRA cells underwent FACS enrichment. CDR3 length: 13 amino acids. Germline values: CDR1 SGHRS, CDR2 YFSETQ. Trimming cost V 4 bases and J 8 bases; bases outside gene matches: 8.

Sequenced sample: CD4+ T cells from PBMCs. V and J are TRBV5-1 and TRBJ1-1; 7 positions agree with TRBD1. This clonotype was obtained from a human donor in good health. In nucleotides, the CDR3 is TGCGCCAGCAGCCGAGGGACAGAAGAGGAAGCTTTCTTT. It is translated as CASSRGTEEEAFF. Supplemented by reference TRBV5-1 and TRBJ1-1, the full variable domain reads KAGVTQTPRYLIKTRGQQVTLSCSPISGHRSVSWYQQTPGQGLQFLFEYFSETQRNKGNFPGRFSGRQFSNSRSEMNVSTLELGDSALYLCASSRGTEEEAFFGQGTRLTVV.